A single sample is the source of the 14 T cell receptor beta chains below, sequenced in a study of regulatory T cells in long-lasting Graves disease. Specified time point: persistent/refractory GD, antithyroid drugs over 5 years with positive TRAb. The TCR library was made from RNA that had been extracted from PBMCs in TRIzol. The TCR beta library used iRepertoire HTBI primers with Arm-PCR amplification of CDR3. TCRdb reanalysed the multiplex PCR reads using MiXCR and keeps one entry per CDR3 protein. The sample includes around 460,000 distinct CDR3 sequences, approximately 23% of them seen just once. The sequences come from peripheral blood mononuclear cells (PBMCs), collected when the disease was refractory, from a patient treated with antithyroid drugs. These receptors were obtained from a female donor with Graves disease.

There are a few counts of this clonotype. This chain joins TRBV2 and TRBJ2-3, with D unresolved. This CDR3 region has 14 residues. Germline lookup yields CDR1 SNHLY and CDR2 FYNNEI. Trimming took 1 base from V and 2 from J, leaving 7 bases between them. Here the CDR3 reads CASSEGDYTDTQYF. The DNA of the CDR3 is TGTGCCAGCAGTGAAGGCGATTACACAGATACGCAGTATTTT.

This sequence joins TRBV6-1 and TRBJ2-6; TRBD2 might be the D (5 bases). Trimming left V 4 bases short and J 0 bases short, with 10 bases between. Germline V gene sequence: CDR1 MNHNS, CDR2 SASEGT. This CDR3 contains 16 residues. This CDR3 is CASSALSGSGANVLTF. The DNA for the CDR3 is TGTGCCAGCAGTGCCCTCAGCGGCTCTGGGGCCAACGTCCTGACTTTC.

In this sample, this clonotype turned up many times. The chain uses TRBV6-8 and TRBJ2-7; TRBD2 matches 10 bases. Germline V gives CDR1 MNHGY, CDR2 SAAAGT. The V gene end was trimmed by 4 bases and the J gene end by 6 bases; junction bases not matched to a gene: 6. CDR3 length equals 14 residues. CDR3 coding DNA: TGTGCCAGCAGTTTTGGACTAGCGGACCGCGAGCAGTACTTC. Encoded protein: CASSFGLADREQYF.

The genes are TRBV20-1 and TRBJ1-5, with D possibly TRBD1 on 6 matching bases. CDR1 and CDR2 (germline): DFQATT, SNEGSKA (reference sequence). V shed 6 bases and J shed 5 bases, with 14 bases lying between them. This CDR3 spans 13 amino acids. The CDR3 loop reads CSAGGQWDQPQHF. DNA for the CDR3: TGCAGTGCAGGAGGACAGTGGGATCAGCCCCAGCATTTT.

This clonotype was seen a few times. V is TRBV6-2 or TRBV6-3 and J is TRBJ1-2; D perhaps matches TRBD1 (5 bases). V shed 7 bases and J shed 5 bases, with 23 bases lying between them. Germline values: CDR1 MNHEY, CDR2 SVGEGT. The CDR3 loop spans 16 amino acids. This CDR3 reads CASNSRDARHTYGYTF. The CDR3 DNA is TGTGCCAGCAACAGCCGGGACGCCCGCCATACTTATGGCTACACCTTC.

This clonotype occurred a few times. The chain is built from TRBV7-9 and TRBJ2-7, with TRBD1 as a possible D gene (6 bases). The CDR3 runs to 12 residues. The germline V gene encodes CDR1 SEHNR and CDR2 FQNEAQ (reference sequence). Trimming cost V 7 bases and J 3 bases, with 10 bases left between them. The CDR3, as DNA: TGTGCCAGCACCCCAGGGGTCTACGAGCAGTACTTC. Its translation is CASTPGVYEQYF.

This chain joins TRBV9 and TRBJ1-2; TRBD1 aligns across 8 bases. The CDR3 length is 14 residues. Germline CDR1 reads SGDLS; CDR2 reads YYNGEE. The trim removed 5 bases at V and 2 bases at J, leaving 5 bases unmatched. This CDR3 reads CASRGTGENYGYTF. CDR3 DNA sequence: TGTGCCAGCAGGGGGACAGGAGAAAACTATGGCTACACCTTC.

This clonotype has just a few counts. Because the CDR3's place on the DNA is in doubt, the DNA is left out and the CDR3 is given as listed by TCRdb. V usage is TRBV2 and J usage is TRBJ1-3; no DNA check was done on the table's D call, TRBD1. The CDR3 is 16 residues long, ends included. Germline V gives CDR1 SNHLY, CDR2 FYNNEI. The CDR3 region is CASSERVWASGNTVYF.

This clonotype was seen a handful of times. The chain links TRBV29-1 to TRBJ2-5; D is ambiguous. Germline values: CDR1 SQVTM, CDR2 ANQGSEA. This CDR3 region has 13 residues. V was cut by 4 bases and J by 0 bases, with 9 bases left in between. Here the CDR3 DNA reads TGCAGCGTTGCCTACGAGGACCAAGAGACCCAGTACTTC. Translating it yields CSVAYEDQETQYF. Based on the CDR3 plus reference TRBV29-1 and TRBJ2-5, the full variable domain is SAVISQKPSRDICQRGTSLTIQCQVDSQVTMMFWYRQQPGQSLTLIATANQGSEATYESGFVIDKFPISRPNLTFSTLTVSNMSPEDSSIYLCSVAYEDQETQYFGPGTRLLVL.

This clonotype has at least ten counts. V usage is TRBV7-3 and J usage is TRBJ1-2; D might be TRBD1 (6 bases). The V end was cut by 0 bases, the J end by 8 bases, with 13 bases between. This CDR3 has 14 amino acids. CDR1 and CDR2 (germline): SGHTA, FQGTGA. As DNA, the CDR3 is TGTGCCAGCAGCTTAACCTCCGGGGGCGGGGGCTACACCTTC. The encoded protein is CASSLTSGGGGYTF. Complete variable domain (other parts from reference TRBV7-3 and TRBJ1-2): GAGVSQTPSNKVTEKGKYVELRCDPISGHTALYWYRQSLGQGPEFLIYFQGTGAADDSGLPNDRFFAVRPEGSVSTLKIQRTERGDSAVYLCASSLTSGGGGYTFGSGTRLTVV.

This clonotype has more than one count but fewer than ten. The chain employs TRBV9 and TRBJ2-2; 9 nucleotides match TRBD1. The germline gives CDR1 SGDLS, CDR2 YYNGEE. The CDR3 spans 14 residues. The J segment lost 7 bases and the V segment lost 2 bases, leaving 3 bases of the junction unmatched. CDR3 bases: TGTGCCAGCAGCGTTACAGGGGGCGTCGGGGAGCTGTTTTTT. Translating gives CASSVTGGVGELFF.

This clonotype was detected ten times or more. The genes are TRBV29-1 and TRBJ1-2, with 8 bases lining up with TRBD1. CDR1 SQVTM and CDR2 ANQGSEA come from the germline V gene. The ends lost 4 bases at V and 3 bases at J; junction bases unmatched: 4. There are 13 residues in the CDR3. CDR3 protein: CSVGTGSDYGYTF. The CDR3 coding sequence is TGCAGCGTTGGGACAGGGTCGGACTATGGCTACACCTTC.

This clonotype was counted at least ten times. The chain combines TRBV28 with TRBJ1-2; D gene unclear. Germline CDR1 reads MDHEN; CDR2 reads SYDVKM. The CDR3 contains 13 residues. V lost 6 bases, J lost 4 bases, and 12 bases lay in between. The CDR3 bases are TGTGCCAGCAGACCCGGACCTTCCTATGGCTACACCTTC. Translation gives CASRPGPSYGYTF.

This clonotype was picked up a small number of times. This rearrangement joins TRBV7-2 to TRBJ2-7; D unresolved. Trimming left V 5 bases short and J 0 bases short, with 14 bases between. The CDR3 spans 15 residues. Per germline, CDR1 SGHTA and CDR2 FQGNSA. The CDR3 is CASSPLGSFSYEQYF. The CDR3 nucleotides read TGTGCCAGCAGCCCGCTCGGGTCTTTCTCCTACGAGCAGTACTTC. Full variable domain (remainder filled in from reference TRBV7-2 and TRBJ2-7): GAGVSQSPSNKVTEKGKDVELRCDPISGHTALYWYRQSLGQGLEFLIYFQGNSAPDKSGLPSDRFSAERTGGSVSTLTIQRTQQEDSAVYLCASSPLGSFSYEQYFGPGTRLTVT.